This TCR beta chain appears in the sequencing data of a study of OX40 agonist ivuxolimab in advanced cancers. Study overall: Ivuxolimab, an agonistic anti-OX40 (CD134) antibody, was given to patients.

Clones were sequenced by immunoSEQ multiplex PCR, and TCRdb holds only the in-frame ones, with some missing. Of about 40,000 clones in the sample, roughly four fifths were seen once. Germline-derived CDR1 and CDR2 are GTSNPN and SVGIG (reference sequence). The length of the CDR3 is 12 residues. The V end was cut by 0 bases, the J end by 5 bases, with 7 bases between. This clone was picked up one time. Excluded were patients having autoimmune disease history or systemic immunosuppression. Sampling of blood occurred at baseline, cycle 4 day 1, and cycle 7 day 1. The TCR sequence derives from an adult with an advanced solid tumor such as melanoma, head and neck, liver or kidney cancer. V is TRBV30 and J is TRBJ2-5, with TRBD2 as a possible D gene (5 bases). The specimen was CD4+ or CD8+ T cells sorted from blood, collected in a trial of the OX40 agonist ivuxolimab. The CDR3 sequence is CAWSVGSETQYF. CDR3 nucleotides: TGTGCCTGGAGTGTAGGGAGTGAGACCCAGTACTTC.